This paragraph covers one T cell receptor (beta chain) sequence. The antigen remains unidentified. These data belong to a study of T cells in tumors after PD-1 blockade. In the study overall: Daily vismodegib 150 mg continued in a subset of anti-PD-1-treated patients. Mean per blood sample: about 110,000 templates (roughly 22,000-270,000), around 34,000 unique clonotypes. Study conclusions and caveats: Blood contained about 44% of the tumor's TCR clonotypes.

TCRdb's copy holds only in-frame clones and misses some; the assay was immunoSEQ multiplex PCR. Of 55,000 to 65,000 clones listed, about four fifths are singletons. The TCR sequence derives from a human donor with basal cell carcinoma. The sample consisted of PBMCs, taken before anti-PD-1 treatment.

The CDR3 region has the DNA TGTGCCAGCATCATGACAGGGCCACCGACTAACTATGGCTACACCTTC. The encoded protein is CASIMTGPPTNYGYTF. The chain links TRBV6-6 to TRBJ1-2, with TRBD1 matching over 7 bases. J gave up 0 bases and V 7 bases, and 11 bases lay outside the gene matches. CDR3 length: 16 residues. Per the germline V gene, CDR1 is MNHNY and CDR2 is SVGAGI (reference sequence).